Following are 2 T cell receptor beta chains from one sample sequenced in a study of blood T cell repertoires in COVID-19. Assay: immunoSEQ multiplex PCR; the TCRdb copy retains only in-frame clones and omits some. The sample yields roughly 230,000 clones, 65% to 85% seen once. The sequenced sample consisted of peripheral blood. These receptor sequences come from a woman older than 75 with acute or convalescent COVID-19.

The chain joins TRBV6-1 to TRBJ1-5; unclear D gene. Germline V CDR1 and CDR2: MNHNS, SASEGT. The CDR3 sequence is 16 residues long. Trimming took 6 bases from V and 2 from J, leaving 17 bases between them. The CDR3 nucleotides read TGTGCCAGCAGAGAACTACAGTTGCTGGGCAATCAGCCCCAGCATTTT. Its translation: CASRELQLLGNQPQHF.

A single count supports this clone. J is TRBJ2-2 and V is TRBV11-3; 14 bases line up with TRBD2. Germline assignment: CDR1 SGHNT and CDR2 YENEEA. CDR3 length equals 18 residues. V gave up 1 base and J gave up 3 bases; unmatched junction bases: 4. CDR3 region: CASSLGLAGGHDTGELFF. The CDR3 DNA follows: TGTGCCAGCAGCTTAGGACTAGCGGGAGGGCACGACACCGGGGAGCTGTTTTTT.